A selection of T cell receptor beta chains follows, all from one sample in a study of cytomegalovirus exposure and HLA in healthy donors. Sequenced by immunoSEQ multiplex PCR; TCRdb stores in-frame clones only, minus some. The data show 100,000 to 150,000 clones, 65% to 90% seen once. The specimen was PBMCs. Every receptor here comes from a girl aged 2-10 years in good health and CMV-seronegative. CDR3s include the opening cysteine and the closing phenylalanine or tryptophan. The D gene is left open where the match is weak. Size is stated for part of the rows, as once, few or many counts, or as a class when the clone is expanded.

V gene,clone size,J gene,D gene,CDR3 protein,CDR3 DNA
TRBV19,NA,TRBJ1-2,NA,CASSIPGREHNYGYTF,TGTGCCAGTAGTATTCCCGGTCGAGAGCATAACTATGGCTACACCTTC
TRBV13,NA,TRBJ2-7,NA,CASSQGRTGYEQYF,TGTGCCAGCAGCCAGGGCCGAACAGGGTACGAGCAGTACTTC
TRBV4-1,few,TRBJ2-1,TRBD2,CASSQDTGTSGSGEQFF,TGCGCCAGCAGCCAAGACACCGGGACTAGCGGGAGTGGTGAGCAGTTCTTC
TRBV6-5,NA,TRBJ1-1,NA,CASSYGAPTVNTEAFF,TGTGCCAGCAGTTACGGGGCCCCCACAGTGAACACTGAAGCTTTCTTT
TRBV7-3,NA,TRBJ2-5,TRBD2,CASRSPGTSGETQYF,TGTGCCAGCAGGTCGCCTGGGACTAGCGGTGAGACCCAGTACTTC
TRBV7-2,few,TRBJ1-1,NA,CASSYRDWGTEAFF,TGTGCCAGCAGCTACAGGGATTGGGGCACTGAAGCTTTCTTT
TRBV5-1,NA,TRBJ2-5,NA,CASSLEFLVETQYF,TGCGCCAGCAGCTTAGAGTTTTTAGTGGAGACCCAGTACTTC
TRBV7-9,NA,TRBJ2-3,NA,CASSLSEGGGYTDTQYF,TGTGCCAGCAGCCTGAGCGAGGGGGGGGGATACACAGATACGCAGTATTTT
TRBV7-8,NA,TRBJ1-2,NA,CASSPWVLASYGYTF,TGTGCCAGCAGCCCCTGGGTCTTAGCTTCGTACGGCTACACCTTC
TRBV6-6,NA,TRBJ2-1,NA,CASSSSANRGYNEQFF,NA
TRBV4-1,few,TRBJ1-4,NA,CASSQAQGGNEKLFF,TGCGCCAGCAGCCAAGCGCAGGGCGGTAATGAAAAACTGTTTTTT
TRBV29-1,NA,TRBJ2-7,NA,CSVLGQGGEQYF,TGCAGCGTCCTGGGGCAGGGGGGCGAGCAGTACTTC
TRBV7-3,NA,TRBJ2-7,TRBD2,CASSPPGLASPKNAYEQYF,TGTGCCAGCAGCCCGCCCGGACTAGCGAGCCCGAAAAATGCCTACGAGCAGTACTTC
TRBV13,NA,TRBJ1-2,TRBD1,CASSTGTGGGYTF,TGTGCCAGCAGCACTGGGACAGGGGGAGGCTACACCTTC
TRBV19,many,TRBJ1-4,TRBD1,CASTKTGRLPTNEKLFF,TGTGCCAGTACCAAGACAGGGCGTTTACCAACTAATGAAAAACTGTTTTTT
TRBV4-1,once,TRBJ2-3,NA,CASSQEPGLVTDTQYF,TGCGCCAGCAGCCAAGAACCGGGACTCGTCACAGATACGCAGTATTTT
TRBV9,NA,TRBJ2-7,TRBD1,CASSAPRRVQGASSYEQYF,TGTGCCAGCAGCGCTCCTAGGAGAGTTCAGGGGGCAAGCTCCTACGAGCAGTACTTC
TRBV10-3,NA,TRBJ1-1,NA,CATTYGLNTEAFF,TGTGCCACGACCTACGGGTTGAACACTGAAGCTTTCTTT
TRBV28,NA,TRBJ1-1,NA,CASSLLAGNTEAFF,TGTGCCAGCAGTTTATTAGCCGGGAACACTGAAGCTTTCTTT
TRBV5-5,once,TRBJ2-2,TRBD2,CASSSRPSGSTGELFF,TGTGCCAGCAGCTCGAGACCTAGCGGGAGCACCGGGGAGCTGTTTTTT
TRBV2,once,TRBJ2-1,NA,CASSFGGNEQFF,TGTGCCAGCAGTTTCGGGGGCAATGAGCAGTTCTTC
TRBV6-5,once,TRBJ2-1,TRBD1,CASSKQGARYNEQFF,TGTGCCAGCAGTAAACAGGGGGCGCGATACAATGAGCAGTTCTTC
TRBV9,NA,TRBJ2-2,TRBD1,CASSATGTGVIGELFF,TGTGCCAGCAGCGCAACCGGGACAGGGGTTATCGGGGAGCTGTTTTTT
TRBV15,NA,TRBJ2-5,NA,CATSRGSGDQETQYF,TGTGCCACCAGCAGGGGTTCGGGGGACCAAGAGACCCAGTACTTC
TRBV19,NA,TRBJ1-5,NA,CASSIRVREYSNQPQHF,TGTGCCAGTAGTATTAGGGTCAGGGAATATAGCAATCAGCCCCAGCATTTT
TRBV19,once,TRBJ2-7,NA,CASRLTPLDSYEQYF,TGTGCCAGTAGACTTACCCCTCTGGACAGCTACGAGCAGTACTTC
TRBV30,few,TRBJ2-2,NA,CAWTRGSGELFF,TGTGCCTGGACCAGGGGATCCGGGGAGCTGTTTTTT
TRBV14,NA,TRBJ1-1,NA,CASSQELITEAFF,TGTGCCAGCAGCCAAGAACTGATCACTGAAGCTTTCTTT
TRBV2,NA,TRBJ2-7,TRBD2,CASSEARYQAGGNDEQYF,TGTGCCAGCAGTGAGGCCAGGTACCAAGCGGGAGGGAACGACGAGCAGTACTTC
TRBV19,NA,TRBJ2-1,TRBD2,CASSISFGAGGGEQFF,TGTGCCAGTAGTATTTCATTCGGAGCGGGAGGGGGTGAGCAGTTCTTC
TRBV28,NA,TRBJ2-7,TRBD2,CASSGRLAGGRAYEQYF,TGTGCCAGCAGTGGAAGACTAGCGGGGGGCCGGGCCTACGAGCAGTACTTC
TRBV9,NA,TRBJ1-1,NA,CASSVWPGDTEAFF,TGTGCCAGCAGCGTGTGGCCCGGGGACACTGAAGCTTTCTTT
TRBV7-2,NA,TRBJ2-7,TRBD1,CASSGSGTGYEQYF,TGTGCCAGCAGCGGATCCGGGACAGGGTACGAGCAGTACTTC
TRBV4-1,NA,TRBJ2-1,NA,CASRISPGQGTYNEQFF,TGCGCCAGCAGGATCAGTCCGGGACAAGGGACCTACAATGAGCAGTTCTTC
TRBV30,NA,TRBJ2-2,NA,CAWSRGSGMHTGELFF,TGTGCCTGGAGTAGGGGGAGCGGTATGCACACCGGGGAGCTGTTTTTT
TRBV28,NA,TRBJ1-2,NA,CASIPPGATRYGYTF,TGTGCCAGTATCCCTCCAGGGGCGACCCGCTATGGCTACACCTTC
TRBV4-3,NA,TRBJ1-2,NA,CASSQESPANYGYTF,TGCGCCAGCAGCCAAGAATCGCCAGCGAACTATGGCTACACCTTC
TRBV27,NA,TRBJ2-2,TRBD2,CASSPLGRLAVGYREATGELFF,TGTGCCAGCAGTCCTTTAGGCCGGCTAGCGGTAGGTTACCGGGAGGCCACCGGGGAGCTGTTTTTT